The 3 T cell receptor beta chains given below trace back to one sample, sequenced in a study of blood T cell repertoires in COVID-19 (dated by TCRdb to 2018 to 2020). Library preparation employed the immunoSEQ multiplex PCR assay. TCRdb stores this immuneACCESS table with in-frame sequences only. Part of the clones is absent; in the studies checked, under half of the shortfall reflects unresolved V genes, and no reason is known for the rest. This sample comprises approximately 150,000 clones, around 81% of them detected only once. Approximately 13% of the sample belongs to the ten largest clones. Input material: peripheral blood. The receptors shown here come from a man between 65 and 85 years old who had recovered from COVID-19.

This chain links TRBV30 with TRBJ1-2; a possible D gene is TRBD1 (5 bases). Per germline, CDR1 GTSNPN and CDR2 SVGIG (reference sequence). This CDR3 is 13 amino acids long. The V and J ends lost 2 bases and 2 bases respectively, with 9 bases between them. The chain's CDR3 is CAWSSNRNYGYTF. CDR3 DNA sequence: TGTGCCTGGAGTAGCAACAGGAACTATGGCTACACCTTC.

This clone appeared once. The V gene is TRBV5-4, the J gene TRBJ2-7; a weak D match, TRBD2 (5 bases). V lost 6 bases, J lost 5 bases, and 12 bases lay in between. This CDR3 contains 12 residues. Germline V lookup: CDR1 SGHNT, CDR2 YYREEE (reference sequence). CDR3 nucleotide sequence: TGTGCCAGCAACGCGGGCGGAGACGAGCAGTACTTC. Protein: CASNAGGDEQYF.

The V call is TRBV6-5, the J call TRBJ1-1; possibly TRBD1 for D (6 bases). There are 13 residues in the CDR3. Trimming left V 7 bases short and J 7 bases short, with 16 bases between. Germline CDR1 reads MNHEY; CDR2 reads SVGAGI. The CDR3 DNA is TGTGCCAGCAATGGACAGCTAGAAAGTGAAGCTTTCTTT. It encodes CASNGQLESEAFF.